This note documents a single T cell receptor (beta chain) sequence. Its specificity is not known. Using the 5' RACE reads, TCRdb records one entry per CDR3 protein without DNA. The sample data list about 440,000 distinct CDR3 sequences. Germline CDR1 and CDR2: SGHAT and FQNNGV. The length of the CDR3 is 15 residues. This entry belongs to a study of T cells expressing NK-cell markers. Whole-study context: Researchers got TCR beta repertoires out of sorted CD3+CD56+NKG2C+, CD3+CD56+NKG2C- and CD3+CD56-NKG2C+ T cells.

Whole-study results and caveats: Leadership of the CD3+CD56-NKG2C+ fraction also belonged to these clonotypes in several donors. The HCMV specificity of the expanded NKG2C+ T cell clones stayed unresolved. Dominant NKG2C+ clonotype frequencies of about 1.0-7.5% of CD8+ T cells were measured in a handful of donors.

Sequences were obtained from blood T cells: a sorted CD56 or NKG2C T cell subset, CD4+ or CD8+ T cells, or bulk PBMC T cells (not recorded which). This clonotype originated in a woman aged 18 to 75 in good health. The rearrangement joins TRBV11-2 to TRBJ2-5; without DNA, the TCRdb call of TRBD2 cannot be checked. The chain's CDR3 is CAISTAGGVGETQYF.